The rows below give T cell receptor beta chains drawn from one sample of a study of blood T cells in healthy people across ages. Via MiXCR, TCRdb re-called the 5' RACE reads, giving one row per CDR3 protein. The sample carries roughly 800,000 distinct CDR3 sequences, 58% recorded once. Specimen: blood. The receptors originated from a young man in good health. Both conserved end residues are part of each CDR3. D genes are given only for firm matches. Where a row states a size, it is once, few, many or the class of an expanded clone; other rows omit it.

abundance: few; d_gene: -; v_gene: TRBV4-3; j_gene: TRBJ2-7; CDR3aa: CASSQGRHEQYF; CDR3nt: TGCGCCAGCAGCCAAGGCCGACACGAGCAGTACTTC
abundance: -; d_gene: TRBD1; v_gene: TRBV18; j_gene: TRBJ1-1; CDR3aa: CASSPLQGDTEAFF; CDR3nt: TGTGCCAGCTCACCACTGCAGGGGGACACTGAAGCTTTCTTT
abundance: -; d_gene: -; v_gene: TRBV28; j_gene: TRBJ2-7; CDR3aa: CASSPPAKNYEQYF; CDR3nt: TGTGCCAGCAGCCCCCCGGCTAAGAACTACGAGCAGTACTTC
abundance: -; d_gene: TRBD2; v_gene: TRBV5-6; j_gene: TRBJ2-1; CDR3aa: CASSLTSGFYNEQFF; CDR3nt: TGTGCCAGCAGCTTAACTAGCGGCTTTTACAATGAGCAGTTCTTC
abundance: -; d_gene: TRBD1; v_gene: TRBV27; j_gene: TRBJ2-5; CDR3aa: CASSPDRVLETQYF; CDR3nt: TGTGCCAGCAGCCCGGACAGGGTTTTGGAGACCCAGTACTTC
abundance: -; d_gene: -; v_gene: TRBV4-2; j_gene: TRBJ2-3; CDR3aa: CASSQEGDGTSTDTQYF; CDR3nt: TGTGCCAGCAGCCAAGAGGGTGACGGGACTAGCACAGATACGCAGTATTTT
abundance: -; d_gene: TRBD2; v_gene: TRBV29-1; j_gene: TRBJ2-3; CDR3aa: CSVDRRLAGGTDTQYF; CDR3nt: TGCAGCGTTGATCGCCGACTAGCGGGGGGCACAGATACGCAGTATTTT
abundance: -; d_gene: -; v_gene: TRBV9; j_gene: TRBJ1-6; CDR3aa: CASSVGGGHSPLHF; CDR3nt: TGTGCCAGCAGCGTAGGAGGGGGTCATTCACCCCTCCACTTT
abundance: -; d_gene: -; v_gene: TRBV28; j_gene: TRBJ1-2; CDR3aa: CAASRGEGYTF; CDR3nt: TGTGCCGCCTCTCGGGGAGAGGGCTACACCTTC
abundance: -; d_gene: TRBD1; v_gene: TRBV7-2; j_gene: TRBJ1-2; CDR3aa: CASSSRDRGRSVGYTF; CDR3nt: TGTGCCAGCAGCTCCCGGGACAGGGGGCGAAGTGTTGGCTACACCTTC
abundance: -; d_gene: TRBD1; v_gene: TRBV3-1; j_gene: TRBJ2-1; CDR3aa: CASSQTQGRYNEQFF; CDR3nt: TGTGCCAGCAGCCAAACACAGGGGCGTTACAATGAGCAGTTCTTC
abundance: -; d_gene: -; v_gene: TRBV11-2; j_gene: TRBJ2-1; CDR3aa: CASSWSSAVYNEQFF; CDR3nt: TGTGCCAGCAGCTGGTCTAGCGCGGTTTACAATGAGCAGTTCTTC
abundance: -; d_gene: -; v_gene: TRBV7-3; j_gene: TRBJ2-3; CDR3aa: CASKRGWSDTQYF; CDR3nt: TGTGCCAGCAAACGGGGGTGGTCAGATACGCAGTATTTT
abundance: -; d_gene: -; v_gene: TRBV27; j_gene: TRBJ1-6; CDR3aa: CASSIPGPHGVSPLHF; CDR3nt: TGTGCCAGCAGCATTCCAGGGCCTCACGGGGTTTCACCCCTCCACTTT
abundance: -; d_gene: TRBD2; v_gene: TRBV10-3; j_gene: TRBJ2-1; CDR3aa: CAISESGRGLASSEAKEQFF; CDR3nt: TGTGCCATCAGTGAGTCCGGTCGGGGACTAGCGAGTAGTGAGGCTAAGGAGCAGTTCTTC
abundance: few; d_gene: TRBD1; v_gene: TRBV10-3; j_gene: TRBJ2-7; CDR3aa: CAISESTGASYEQYF; CDR3nt: TGTGCCATCAGTGAGTCGACAGGGGCCTCCTACGAGCAGTACTTC
abundance: -; d_gene: TRBD1; v_gene: TRBV27; j_gene: TRBJ2-5; CDR3aa: CASSSPGTGAREQYF; CDR3nt: TGTGCCAGCAGTTCCCCCGGGACAGGGGCGCGGGAGCAGTACTTC
abundance: -; d_gene: -; v_gene: TRBV4-2; j_gene: TRBJ2-1; CDR3aa: CASSQESGSDEQFF; CDR3nt: TGTGCCAGCAGCCAAGAATCGGGATCAGATGAGCAGTTCTTC
abundance: -; d_gene: -; v_gene: TRBV20-1; j_gene: TRBJ2-1; CDR3aa: CSAGAELHNEQFF; CDR3nt: TGCAGTGCGGGTGCCGAACTACACAATGAGCAGTTCTTC
abundance: -; d_gene: TRBD2; v_gene: TRBV7-2; j_gene: TRBJ2-7; CDR3aa: CASSLILAYEQYF; CDR3nt: TGTGCCAGCAGCTTAATACTAGCGTACGAGCAGTACTTC
abundance: -; d_gene: -; v_gene: TRBV4-2; j_gene: TRBJ1-2; CDR3aa: CASSQLGADGGYTF; CDR3nt: TGTGCCAGCAGCCAGCTAGGGGCGGACGGTGGCTACACCTTC
abundance: -; d_gene: TRBD1; v_gene: TRBV27; j_gene: TRBJ1-2; CDR3aa: CASSLMGQPSWGYGYTF; CDR3nt: TGTGCCAGCAGTTTAATGGGACAGCCGTCGTGGGGTTATGGCTACACCTTC
abundance: -; d_gene: -; v_gene: TRBV11-1; j_gene: TRBJ2-5; CDR3aa: CASSLSQSQETQYF; CDR3nt: TGTGCCAGCAGCTTATCACAGTCCCAAGAGACCCAGTACTTC
abundance: -; d_gene: TRBD2; v_gene: TRBV20-1; j_gene: TRBJ2-7; CDR3aa: CSARLAGAPYEQYF; CDR3nt: TGCAGTGCTCGACTAGCGGGGGCCCCCTACGAGCAGTACTTC
abundance: few; d_gene: TRBD2; v_gene: TRBV10-3; j_gene: TRBJ2-1; CDR3aa: CAISTSGSYNEQFF; CDR3nt: TGTGCCATCAGTACTAGCGGGAGTTACAATGAGCAGTTCTTC
abundance: -; d_gene: -; v_gene: TRBV3-1; j_gene: TRBJ1-2; CDR3aa: CASSQSWGRESGYTF; CDR3nt: TGTGCCAGCAGCCAATCATGGGGAAGAGAGAGTGGCTACACCTTC
abundance: -; d_gene: -; v_gene: TRBV4-3; j_gene: TRBJ1-1; CDR3aa: CASSPSPGDTEAFF; CDR3nt: TGCGCCAGCAGCCCGTCCCCAGGGGACACTGAAGCTTTCTTT
abundance: -; d_gene: TRBD1; v_gene: TRBV10-3; j_gene: TRBJ2-5; CDR3aa: CAIGGQGAMETQYF; CDR3nt: TGTGCCATCGGGGGACAGGGGGCCATGGAGACCCAGTACTTC
abundance: -; d_gene: -; v_gene: TRBV20-1; j_gene: TRBJ2-5; CDR3aa: CSAKAGRTKTQYF; CDR3nt: TGCAGTGCCAAGGCGGGGCGGACGAAGACCCAGTACTTC
abundance: -; d_gene: TRBD2; v_gene: TRBV20-1; j_gene: TRBJ2-5; CDR3aa: CSANPGLADNEQYF; CDR3nt: TGCAGTGCTAATCCGGGACTAGCGGACAATGAGCAGTACTTC